What follows are 9 T cell receptor beta chains derived from one specimen sequenced in a study of T cells in Graves' hyperthyroidism and ophthalmopathy. Researchers amplified the TCR beta CDR3 regions from RNA transcripts. The HTBI primer set drove a first-round RT-PCR of the TCR CDR3. MiXCR was run by TCRdb on the multiplex PCR reads, yielding one entry per CDR3 protein. The profile shows around 440,000 distinct CDR3 sequences, 15% to 19% of them singletons. Sequencing was done on a sample of blood. Source of these receptors: a woman in her late teens or twenties with Graves' hyperthyroidism.

The V and J genes are TRBV12-3 or TRBV12-4 and TRBJ2-3; maybe TRBD2 (6 bases). CDR3 length equals 15 residues. V was trimmed by 8 bases and J by 9 bases, leaving 24 bases between them. This chain's CDR3 is CASEDHRRREGTQYF. As DNA, the CDR3 is TGTGCCAGCGAAGATCATCGAAGGAGGGAAGGGACGCAGTATTTT.

The sample holds a few counts of this clonotype. The genes are TRBV20-1 and TRBJ1-1; 12 positions agree with TRBD1. Germline V gene lookup returns CDR1 DFQATT and CDR2 SNEGSKA (reference sequence). The CDR3 has 17 residues. V gave up 1 base and J gave up 0 bases; unmatched junction bases: 6. The CDR3 nucleotides read TGCAGTGCTAGAGCCGGGACAGGGGGCGTTATGAACACTGAAGCTTTCTTT. Its protein is CSARAGTGGVMNTEAFF.

The genes are TRBV20-1 and TRBJ2-1; weak D call: TRBD1 (5 bases). This CDR3 is built from 14 residues. Between the trimmed V and J ends, which lost 6 bases and 2 bases, there was a span of 14 bases. Germline V gene lookup returns CDR1 DFQATT and CDR2 SNEGSKA (reference sequence). The CDR3 nucleotides are TGCAGTGCCCAGGGCTTAGTCGCCTACAATGAGCAGTTCTTC. Encoded protein: CSAQGLVAYNEQFF.

This clonotype was observed at least ten times. This chain uses TRBV7-9 with TRBJ2-7; 11 bases are a match to TRBD1. The CDR3 is 15 residues long. The germline CDR1 and CDR2 sequences are SEHNR and FQNEAQ (reference sequence). V shed 6 bases, J shed 5 bases, and the junction held 9 bases outside the gene matches. The CDR3 DNA is TGTGCCAGCAGTTTCTGGGACAGGGGGAAGAACGAGCAGTACTTC. Protein product: CASSFWDRGKNEQYF. The full variable domain, in which reference TRBV7-9 and TRBJ2-7 provide the parts outside the CDR3, is DTGVSQNPRHKITKRGQNVTFRCDPISEHNRLYWYRQTLGQGPEFLTYFQNEAQLEKSRLLSDRFSAERPKGSFSTLEIQRTEQGDSAMYLCASSFWDRGKNEQYFGPGTRLTVT.

V is TRBV10-3 and J is TRBJ1-2; 8 positions match TRBD1. The CDR3 has 16 amino acids. The V gene end was trimmed by 2 bases and the J gene end by 4 bases; junction bases not matched to a gene: 9. Germline CDR1 is ENHRY and CDR2 is SYGVKD. The CDR3 bases are TGTGCCATCAGTGAGCCGGAGGACAGGGAAATCTATGGCTACACCTTC. It specifies CAISEPEDREIYGYTF.

This clonotype was counted ten times or more. V usage is TRBV12-3 or TRBV12-4 and J usage is TRBJ2-1; 10 bases match TRBD2. Germline trimming cut 7 bases from V and 10 bases from J; bases unmatched to any gene: 19. There are 17 residues in the CDR3. CDR3 loop: CASIMGASGRSRREQFF. CDR3 bases: TGTGCCAGCATCATGGGGGCTAGCGGGAGATCTCGACGCGAGCAGTTCTTC.

This clonotype showed up many times. V gene TRBV7-2 combines with J gene TRBJ2-3; D unresolved. Germline lookup yields CDR1 SGHTA and CDR2 FQGNSA. The CDR3 extends over 13 amino acids. With 1 base removed from V and 6 bases from J, the gap between germline ends came to 8 bases. The CDR3 DNA reads as TGTGCCAGCAGCTTAGGCCGGCCGGATACGCAGTATTTT. It codes for CASSLGRPDTQYF. The complete variable domain, with remaining parts taken from reference TRBV7-2 and TRBJ2-3, reads GAGVSQSPSNKVTEKGKDVELRCDPISGHTALYWYRQSLGQGLEFLIYFQGNSAPDKSGLPSDRFSAERTGGSVSTLTIQRTQQEDSAVYLCASSLGRPDTQYFGPGTRLTVL.

At least ten counts were recorded for this clonotype. The chain has TRBV3-1 and TRBJ2-1; D gene ambiguous. Germline V gene lookup returns CDR1 LGHDT and CDR2 YNNKEL (reference sequence). This CDR3 is 15 amino acids long. Trimming removed 4 bases from V and 0 bases from J, with 10 bases in between. The CDR3 nucleotides are TGTGCCAGCAGCCGATGGGAAACCTCCTACAATGAGCAGTTCTTC. Translating gives CASSRWETSYNEQFF.

This clonotype occurred many times. The V and J genes are TRBV7-3 and TRBJ1-2; D is uncertain. V lost 8 bases, J lost 3 bases, and 7 bases lay in between. Germline CDR1 is SGHTA and CDR2 is FQGTGA. CDR3 length: 11 residues. CDR3 region: CASAGDYGYTF. DNA for the CDR3: TGTGCCAGCGCGGGAGACTATGGCTACACCTTC.